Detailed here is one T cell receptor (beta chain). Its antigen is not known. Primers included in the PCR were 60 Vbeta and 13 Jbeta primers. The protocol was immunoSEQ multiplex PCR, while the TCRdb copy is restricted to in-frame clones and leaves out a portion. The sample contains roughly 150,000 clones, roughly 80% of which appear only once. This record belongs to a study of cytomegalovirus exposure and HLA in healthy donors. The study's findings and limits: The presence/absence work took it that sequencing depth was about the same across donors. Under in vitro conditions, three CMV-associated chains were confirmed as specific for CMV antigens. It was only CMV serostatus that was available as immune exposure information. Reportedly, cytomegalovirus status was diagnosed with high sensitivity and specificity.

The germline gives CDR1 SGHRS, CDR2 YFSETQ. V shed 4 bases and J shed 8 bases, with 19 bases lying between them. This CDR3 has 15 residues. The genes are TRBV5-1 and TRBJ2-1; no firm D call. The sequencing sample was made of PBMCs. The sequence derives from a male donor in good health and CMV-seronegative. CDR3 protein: CASSPSGQVHHEQFF. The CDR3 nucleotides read TGCGCCAGCAGCCCCTCTGGGCAGGTTCATCATGAGCAGTTCTTC.